One T cell receptor beta chain is described in this entry. cDNA synthesis used the whole RNA isolate, giving expressed TCRB sequences. An average around 3.8 million reads came from naive, central memory and regulatory T cell samples. Clones were read by immunoSEQ multiplex PCR, and TCRdb kept only the in-frame ones, dropping some. Of some 900,000 clones listed, 15% to 20% were seen once; the top ten hold about 0.02%. The sample is drawn from a study of beta chain features in type 1 diabetes. Germline values: CDR1 KGHSH, CDR2 LQKENI. There are 16 residues in the CDR3. V lost 6 bases to trimming and J lost 6 bases; unmatched junction nucleotides: 13.

The rearrangement joins TRBV18 to TRBJ2-3; 9 nucleotides match TRBD2. Source material: naive CD4+ T cells from blood. This sequence originates from a woman aged 18-29 years in good health. The CDR3 DNA follows: TGTGCCAGCTCCCGAACGACTAGCGGCTTCGGGGATACGCAGTATTTT. It specifies CASSRTTSGFGDTQYF. Supplemented by reference TRBV18 and TRBJ2-3, the full variable domain reads NAGVMQNPRHLVRRRGQEARLRCSPMKGHSHVYWYRQLPEEGLKFMVYLQKENIIDESGMPKERFSAEFPKEGPSILRIQQVVRGDSAAYFCASSRTTSGFGDTQYFGPGTRLTVL.